The present T cell receptor beta chain was sequenced within a study of identical twins. One entry per CDR3 protein results from TCRdb running MiXCR on the 5' RACE reads. The sample records 460,000 or so distinct CDR3 sequences, over 12% being singletons. Findings and limits, study-wide: Models underpredicted monozygotic twin sharing of out-of-frame TCR alpha. Twins' surplus sharing was weaker for beta out-of-frame sequences. Twin-shared out-of-frame alpha sequences were enriched for low generation probability. Insertions were reduced in abundant cord blood beta clonotypes but not in memory repertoires.

This clonotype occurred a few times. Its antigen is undetermined. CDR3 size: 14 residues. Germline lookup yields CDR1 SGHTA and CDR2 FQGNSA. Trimming cost V 7 bases and J 0 bases, with 10 bases left between them. The sample was also reused in another study, on yellow fever vaccine responses in identical twins.

The source material was CD4+ T cells sorted from blood. This sequence originates from a woman aged 18 to 35 in good health. The chain carries TRBV7-2 and TRBJ2-1, with a possible D match to TRBD2 (6 bases). For the CDR3, the DNA is TGTGCCAGCACCGACGGGAGCTCCTACAATGAGCAGTTCTTC. It yields the protein CASTDGSSYNEQFF.